Included here is one T cell receptor beta chain sequence, with context. Antigen: not known. TCRdb itself ran the reads through MiXCR, one entry per CDR3 protein. The repertoire holds roughly 90,000 distinct CDR3 sequences, with 29% as singletons. The sample is drawn from a study of T cell repertoires in cytomegalovirus infection. Overall study context: Based on public TCR beta signatures, there were indications of CMV infection and of a matching HLA type.

V gave up 0 bases and J gave up 1 base; unmatched junction bases: 6. The germline V gene has CDR1 DFQATT and CDR2 SNEGSKA (reference sequence). The CDR3 loop spans 15 amino acids. The material sequenced was CD8+ T cells from cultured PBMCs, taken from culture after CMV antigen stimulation. V usage is TRBV20-1 and J usage is TRBJ2-7; TRBD1 matches at 7 bases. The sequence derives from a human donor in good health (CMV status not recorded). Some clones in this sample may be carry-over from other donors' samples. CDR3 amino acids: CSAREKFRGSYEQYF. The CDR3 region has the DNA TGCAGTGCTAGAGAGAAGTTCAGGGGGTCCTACGAGCAGTACTTC.